These 17 T cell receptor beta chains came from one sample sequenced in a study of response to subunit inactivated influenza vaccine. TCRdb recomputed calls from the RT-PCR reads with MiXCR, one row per CDR3 protein. The sample has about 540,000 distinct CDR3 sequences, 20% to 25% seen once. These data are also associated with another study on T cells expressing NK-cell markers. That work contributes: Researchers built TCR beta cDNA using 5'RACE template switching with UMIs.

Sequenced here: CD4+ T cells sorted from PBMCs, sampled about 13 days after vaccination. These receptors came from a man between 50 and 59 years old who received an inactivated influenza vaccine.

This clonotype showed up just a few times. The chain is built from TRBV20-1 and TRBJ2-1; the match to TRBD2 covers 10 bases. The CDR3 sequence is 12 residues long. The V and J ends lost 7 bases and 10 bases, in that order; junction bases with no gene match: 7. Germline values: CDR1 DFQATT, CDR2 SNEGSKA (reference sequence). CDR3 residues: CSVKRGGREQFF. CDR3 coding DNA: TGCAGTGTTAAGCGGGGGGGGAGGGAGCAGTTCTTC.

This clonotype was counted many times. This sequence joins TRBV4-2 and TRBJ2-1, with D perhaps TRBD1 (6 bases). The CDR3 is made up of 11 amino acids. CDR1 and CDR2 (germline): LGHNA, YNFKEQ. V was pared by 7 bases and J by 11 bases, with 12 bases between. The CDR3 loop is CASTADRQQFF. The CDR3 DNA reads as TGTGCCAGCACCGCAGACAGGCAGCAGTTCTTC.

The chain links TRBV5-1 to TRBJ2-2, with TRBD1 matching 7 bases. The CDR3 loop spans 15 amino acids. Trimming took 7 bases from V and 0 from J; bases not matched to a gene: 6. From germline, CDR1 is SGHRS and CDR2 YFSETQ. This CDR3 is CASGRQGTNTGELFF. In nucleotides, the CDR3 is TGCGCCAGCGGCCGACAGGGTACGAACACCGGGGAGCTGTTTTTT.

For the CDR3, the DNA is TGCGCCAGCAGTGAGTCGAGGGCGTCAGGGGCCAACGTCCTGACTTTC. Translating gives CASSESRASGANVLTF. V and J are TRBV10-2 and TRBJ2-6, with D possibly TRBD2 on 5 matching bases. The ends were cut back, 0 bases at V and 4 bases at J, with 10 bases in the middle. The CDR3 length is 16 residues. In germline, CDR1 is WSHSY, CDR2 SAAADI.

This clonotype was seen only a few times. J is TRBJ2-1 and V is TRBV7-9; TRBD2 agrees at 10 bases. The CDR3 runs 13 residues. J was trimmed by 4 bases and V by 9 bases; bases with no gene match: 3. Germline CDR1 reads SEHNR; CDR2 reads FQNEAQ (reference sequence). As DNA, the CDR3 is TGTGCCAGTATAGCGGGAGGTTACAATGAGCAGTTCTTC. Its protein is CASIAGGYNEQFF.

Only a few counts were recorded for this clonotype. As DNA, the CDR3 is TGTGCCAGCAGTTTATGGAGCGTAGGCGGTCGTAGAGGGGTTCAGCCCCAGCATTTT. Encoded protein: CASSLWSVGGRRGVQPQHF. This rearrangement joins TRBV28 to TRBJ1-5; tentatively, D is TRBD1 (5 bases). Trimming shortened V by 0 bases and J by 6 bases, and 24 bases separated the two germline ends. The CDR3 runs to 19 residues. Germline V gives CDR1 MDHEN, CDR2 SYDVKM.

J is TRBJ2-1 and V is TRBV20-1, with 14 bases identical to TRBD2. The ends lost 6 bases at V and 10 bases at J; junction bases unmatched: 8. Germline V lookup: CDR1 DFQATT, CDR2 SNEGSKA (reference sequence). The CDR3 contains 14 residues. The DNA of the CDR3 is TGCAGTGCCCTGAGGACTAGCGGGGGGCGAGAGCAGTTCTTC. This sequence encodes CSALRTSGGREQFF.

The chain joins TRBV20-1 to TRBJ2-5, with D possibly being TRBD1 or TRBD2 (5 bases each). CDR1 DFQATT and CDR2 SNEGSKA come from the germline V gene (reference sequence). CDR3 length: 15 amino acids. The ends were cut back, 4 bases at V and 2 bases at J, with 17 bases in the middle. The CDR3 DNA is TGCAGTGCTAACGCCCCGGGGCCGGTACAAGAGACCCAGTACTTC. Translating gives CSANAPGPVQETQYF.

This clonotype was counted a few times. The gene calls are TRBV7-2 and TRBJ2-3; D remains unclear. The CDR3 extends over 13 amino acids. The germline V gene encodes CDR1 SGHTA and CDR2 FQGNSA. The V and J ends lost 3 bases and 5 bases respectively, with 9 bases between them. The CDR3 loop is CASSFGGGDTQYF. Here the CDR3 DNA reads TGTGCCAGCAGCTTTGGTGGTGGAGATACGCAGTATTTT.

Here the CDR3 reads CAISESEGQGNGYTF. The CDR3 region has the DNA TGTGCCATCAGTGAGTCGGAGGGACAGGGAAATGGCTACACCTTC. V gene TRBV10-3 combines with J gene TRBJ1-2, with TRBD1 matching 9 bases. Germline V lookup: CDR1 ENHRY, CDR2 SYGVKD. The CDR3 is 15 amino acids. Losses at the gene ends were 0 bases for V and 6 bases for J; bases not matched to a gene: 5.

This clonotype was detected a few times. The chain employs TRBV12-3 or TRBV12-4 and TRBJ2-7; TRBD1 matches at 7 bases. The junction had 13 bases not matched to a gene; V was cut back by 6 bases and J by 5 bases. CDR3 length: 15 amino acids. CDR3 amino acids: CASSHRLGGGDEQYF. The CDR3 nucleotides read TGTGCCAGCAGCCACCGGCTAGGGGGCGGAGACGAGCAGTACTTC.

This clonotype has just a few counts. This rearrangement joins TRBV10-1 to TRBJ2-7, with D possibly being TRBD1 or TRBD2 (5 bases each). The germline gives CDR1 WNHNN, CDR2 SYGVQD (reference sequence). The CDR3 has 18 residues. Trimming left V 7 bases short and J 3 bases short, with 28 bases between. CDR3 residues: CASTQTLERGRPHYEQYF. The CDR3 nucleotides are TGCGCCAGCACCCAAACTTTGGAACGGGGCCGGCCCCACTACGAGCAGTACTTC.

This clonotype was detected a few times. V is TRBV20-1 and J is TRBJ2-4, with D perhaps TRBD2 (6 bases). The CDR3 has 15 residues. Germline V gene sequence: CDR1 DFQATT, CDR2 SNEGSKA (reference sequence). V was clipped by 0 bases and J by 2 bases, with 11 bases between them. The CDR3 DNA is TGCAGTGCTAGAGATTTCGGGAGAACCAAAAACATTCAGTACTTC. Translated, it gives CSARDFGRTKNIQYF.

The chain has TRBV4-2 and TRBJ2-5; TRBD2 matches 7 bases. CDR1 and CDR2 from the germline V gene are LGHNA and YNFKEQ. J was trimmed by 4 bases and V by 0 bases; bases with no gene match: 8. This CDR3 spans 16 amino acids. This chain's CDR3 is CASSQDSGRGRETQYF. The CDR3 DNA reads TGTGCCAGCAGCCAAGATTCGGGGCGGGGGAGAGAGACCCAGTACTTC.

This clonotype was found many times. The chain uses TRBV12-3 or TRBV12-4 and TRBJ2-5; 7 bases agree with TRBD2. CDR3 length: 14 amino acids. J was trimmed by 2 bases and V by 3 bases; bases with no gene match: 3. DNA for the CDR3: TGTGCCAGCAGTTTTTCGGGGGGACAAGAGACCCAGTACTTC. This translates into CASSFSGGQETQYF.

This clonotype was counted ten times or more. The V call is TRBV20-1, the J call TRBJ2-7, with D unresolved. The CDR3 sequence is 12 residues long. Germline CDR1 DFQATT, CDR2 SNEGSKA (reference sequence). V lost 6 bases to trimming and J lost 2 bases, with 11 bases between them. CDR3 DNA: TGCAGTGCGAACACTAACACCTACGAGCAGTACTTC. Its protein product is CSANTNTYEQYF.

This clonotype was detected a few times. CDR3 loop: CASRNDRGVYEQYF. The CDR3 coding sequence is TGTGCCAGCAGAAACGACAGGGGGGTCTACGAGCAGTACTTC. The chain joins TRBV12-3 or TRBV12-4 to TRBJ2-7; the match to TRBD1 covers 9 bases. V trimming: 6 bases; J trimming: 3 bases; junction bases outside the gene matches: 6. The CDR3 length is 14 residues.